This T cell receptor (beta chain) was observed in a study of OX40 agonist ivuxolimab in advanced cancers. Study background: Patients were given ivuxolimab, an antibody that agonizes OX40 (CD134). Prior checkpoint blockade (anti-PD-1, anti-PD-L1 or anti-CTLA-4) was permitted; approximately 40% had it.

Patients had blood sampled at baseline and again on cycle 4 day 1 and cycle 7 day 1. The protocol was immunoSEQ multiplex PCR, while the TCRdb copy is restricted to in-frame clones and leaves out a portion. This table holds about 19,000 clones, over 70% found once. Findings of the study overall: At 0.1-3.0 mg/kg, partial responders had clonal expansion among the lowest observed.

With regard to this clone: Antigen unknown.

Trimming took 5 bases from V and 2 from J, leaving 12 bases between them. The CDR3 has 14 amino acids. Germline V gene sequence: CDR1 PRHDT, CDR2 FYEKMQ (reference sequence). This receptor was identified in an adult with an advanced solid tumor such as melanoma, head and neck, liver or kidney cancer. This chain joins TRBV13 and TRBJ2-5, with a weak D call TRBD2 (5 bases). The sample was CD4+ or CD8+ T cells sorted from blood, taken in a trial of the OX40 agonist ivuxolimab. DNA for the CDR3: TGTGCCAGCAGCACGACTATTACACAAGAGACCCAGTACTTC. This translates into CASSTTITQETQYF.